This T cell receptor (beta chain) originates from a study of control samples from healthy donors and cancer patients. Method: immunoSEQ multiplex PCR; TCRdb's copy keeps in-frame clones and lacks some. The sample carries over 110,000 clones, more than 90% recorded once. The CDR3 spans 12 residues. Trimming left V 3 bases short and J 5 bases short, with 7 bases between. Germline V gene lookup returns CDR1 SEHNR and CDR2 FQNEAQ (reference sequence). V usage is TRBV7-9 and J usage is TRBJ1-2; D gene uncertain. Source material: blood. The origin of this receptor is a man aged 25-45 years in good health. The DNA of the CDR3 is TGTGCCAGCAGCTTGGAACAGTATGGCTACACCTTC. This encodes CASSLEQYGYTF.